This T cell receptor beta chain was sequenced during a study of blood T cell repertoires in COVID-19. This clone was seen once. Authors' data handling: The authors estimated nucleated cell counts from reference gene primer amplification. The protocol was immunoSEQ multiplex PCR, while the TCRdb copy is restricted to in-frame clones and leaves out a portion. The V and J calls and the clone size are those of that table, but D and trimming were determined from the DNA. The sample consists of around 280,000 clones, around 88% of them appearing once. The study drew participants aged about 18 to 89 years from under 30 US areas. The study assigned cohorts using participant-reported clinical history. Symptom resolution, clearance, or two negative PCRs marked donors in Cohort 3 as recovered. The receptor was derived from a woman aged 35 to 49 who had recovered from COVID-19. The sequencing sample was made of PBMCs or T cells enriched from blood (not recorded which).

The DNA of the CDR3 is TGTGCCACCAGTGACTACGGGACTAGCGGAAGCTCCTACAATGAGCAGTTCTTC. This sequence encodes CATSDYGTSGSSYNEQFF. This rearrangement joins TRBV24-1 to TRBJ2-1, with 11 bases fitting TRBD2. Trimming at V came to 4 bases and at J to 0 bases, leaving 7 bases not matched to a gene. This CDR3 contains 18 residues. CDR1 and CDR2 from the germline V gene are KGHDR and SFDVKD.